Each of the 23 T cell receptor beta chains below was sequenced from the same sample in a study of blood T cell repertoires in COVID-19 (dated by TCRdb to about 2020). Library generation was performed with the immunoSEQ multiplex PCR assay. The table was pulled from immuneACCESS by TCRdb, which kept in-frame rearrangements only. Such tables lose some clones; where checked, under half of the loss comes from unresolved V genes, and the rest has no known cause. The sample has about 210,000 clones on record, approximately 81% of them singletons. Together, the top ten hold around 10% of the sample. The sequencing input was PBMCs or T cells enriched from blood (not recorded which). The receptors here all came from a woman in her fifties or sixties with acute COVID-19.

The J gene is TRBJ2-2, the V gene TRBV6-1, with a tentative D call TRBD2 (7 bases). CDR3 length: 16 residues. V lost 2 bases, J lost 5 bases, and 15 bases lay in between. From germline, CDR1 is MNHNS and CDR2 SASEGT. The CDR3 nucleotides read TGTGCCAGCAGTGAAATCGGCGGGGGCAAGACCGGGGAGCTGTTTTTT. This sequence encodes CASSEIGGGKTGELFF.

Here the CDR3 reads CASSLLIVQGYSGANVLTF. Written as DNA, the CDR3 is TGTGCCAGCAGCTTATTGATTGTGCAGGGTTACTCTGGGGCCAACGTCCTGACTTTC. V is TRBV7-9 and J is TRBJ2-6; a possible D gene is TRBD1 (5 bases). Germline-derived CDR1 and CDR2 are SEHNR and FQNEAQ (reference sequence). The V end was cut by 2 bases, the J end by 0 bases, with 17 bases between. The CDR3 length is 19 residues.

This clone has just a few counts. This rearrangement joins TRBV5-1 to TRBJ1-4, with D perhaps TRBD1 (6 bases). Germline V gene sequence: CDR1 SGHRS, CDR2 YFSETQ. Trimming pared 0 bases from V and 4 bases from J, leaving 10 bases between. CDR3 length: 15 residues. Written as DNA, the CDR3 is TGCGCCAGCAGCTTGGTGAGGGGGATTAATGAAAAACTGTTTTTT. Amino acids: CASSLVRGINEKLFF.

The chain is built from TRBV7-4 and TRBJ2-7, with 7 nucleotides matching TRBD2. V shed 5 bases, J shed 2 bases, and the junction held 6 bases outside the gene matches. This CDR3 has 14 residues. Looked up from germline, CDR1 is SGHVT and CDR2 is SQSDAQ. CDR3 DNA: TGTGCCAGCAGCCCCCGCGGGGGACCCTACGAGCAGTACTTC. As protein: CASSPRGGPYEQYF. Drawing the rest from reference TRBV7-4 and TRBJ2-7, the complete variable domain is GAGVSQSPRYKVAKRGRDVALRCDSISGHVTLYWYRQTLGQGSEVLTYSQSDAQRDKSGRPSGRFSAERPERSVSTLKIQRTEQGDSAVYLCASSPRGGPYEQYFGPGTRLTVT.

This chain connects TRBV10-3 to TRBJ1-2, with D perhaps TRBD1 (5 bases). CDR1 and CDR2 (germline): ENHRY, SYGVKD. V shed 7 bases and J shed 6 bases, with 15 bases lying between them. The CDR3 covers 13 residues. The CDR3 region has the DNA TGTGCCATCAAAGATCAGGGTTCTGATGGCTACACCTTC. Its protein product is CAIKDQGSDGYTF.

The V gene is TRBV5-1, the J gene TRBJ2-7, with 9 bases fitting TRBD2. V gave up 5 bases and J gave up 3 bases; unmatched junction bases: 9. Germline CDR1 is SGHRS and CDR2 is YFSETQ. The CDR3 is 15 residues long. The CDR3 loop reads CASSLDTSGLYEQYF. The CDR3 nucleotides are TGCGCCAGCAGTCTGGATACTAGCGGGCTCTACGAGCAGTACTTC. Filled out from reference TRBV5-1 and TRBJ2-7, the complete variable domain reads KAGVTQTPRYLIKTRGQQVTLSCSPISGHRSVSWYQQTPGQGLQFLFEYFSETQRNKGNFPGRFSGRQFSNSRSEMNVSTLELGDSALYLCASSLDTSGLYEQYFGPGTRLTVT.

V gene TRBV28 combines with J gene TRBJ1-2, with 9 nucleotides matching TRBD1. The V segment lost 8 bases and the J segment 8 bases; nucleotides outside the gene matches: 12. CDR1 is MDHEN, CDR2 SYDVKM, per germline. The CDR3 sequence is 14 residues long. The CDR3 nucleotides are TGTGCCAGCTCAACAGGGGGCGCCCCCGTAGGCTACACCTTC. This encodes CASSTGGAPVGYTF.

This clone has only a few counts. V is TRBV7-2 and J is TRBJ1-4, with 7 bases matching TRBD1. Germline assignment: CDR1 SGHTA and CDR2 FQGNSA. V trimming: 7 bases; J trimming: 7 bases; junction bases outside the gene matches: 6. There are 13 residues in the CDR3. CDR3 DNA: TGTGCCAGCACGCAGGGGGGACGTGAAAAACTGTTTTTT. It is translated as CASTQGGREKLFF.

The chain uses TRBV7-2 and TRBJ2-5; D may be TRBD2 (6 bases). V lost 1 base, J lost 3 bases, and 9 bases lay in between. This CDR3 region has 14 residues. The germline V gene has CDR1 SGHTA and CDR2 FQGNSA. The CDR3 region is CASSLVAGKETQYF. The DNA of the CDR3 is TGTGCCAGCAGCTTAGTTGCGGGGAAAGAGACCCAGTACTTC.

The chain employs TRBV5-4 and TRBJ2-7, with 7 bases that match TRBD2. Germline assignment: CDR1 SGHNT and CDR2 YYREEE (reference sequence). The CDR3 length is 15 residues. Unmatched junction bases numbered 8, after V lost 3 bases and J lost 2 bases. The CDR3 is CASSSPSGSTYEQYF. The CDR3 DNA reads as TGTGCCAGCAGCTCCCCTAGCGGCTCTACCTACGAGCAGTACTTC.

This clone was seen only a few times. The J gene is TRBJ1-1, the V gene TRBV20-1; D not certain. The germline gives CDR1 DFQATT, CDR2 SNEGSKA (reference sequence). Trimming pared 3 bases from V and 4 bases from J, leaving 12 bases between. The CDR3 is 13 amino acids. The CDR3 DNA reads TGCAGTGCTAGTCAACCTGGGCGCACTGAAGCTTTCTTT. This encodes CSASQPGRTEAFF.

In this sample, this clone turned up a few times. The V and J genes are TRBV3-1 (or the pseudogene TRBV3-2) and TRBJ1-6, with 7 bases fitting TRBD1. The CDR3 loop spans 16 amino acids. CDR1 is LGHDT, CDR2 YNNKEL, per germline (reference sequence). With 0 bases clipped from V and 8 bases from J, the junction kept 7 bases outside the gene matches. CDR3 coding DNA: TGTGCCAGCAGCCAAGACGGAGGGGGCGCCTATTCACCCCTCCACTTT. Its protein is CASSQDGGGAYSPLHF.

The J gene is TRBJ1-5, the V gene TRBV7-2, with TRBD1 as a possible D gene (6 bases). Trimming took 1 base from V and 1 from J, leaving 8 bases between them. This CDR3 has 15 residues. CDR1 and CDR2 from the germline V gene are SGHTA and FQGNSA. The CDR3 loop reads CASSLGQGSNQPQHF. The CDR3 nucleotides read TGTGCCAGCAGCTTAGGGCAGGGGAGCAATCAGCCCCAGCATTTT.

This chain uses TRBV11-2 with TRBJ2-1; 13 bases match TRBD2. V dropped 3 bases and J dropped 0; count of bases not matched to a gene: 8. Germline V gene data show CDR1 as SGHAT and CDR2 as FQNNGV. This CDR3 is 19 amino acids long. The DNA for the CDR3 is TGTGCCAGCAGCTTCACGACTAGCGGGGGGTACCCCTCCTACAATGAGCAGTTCTTC. Translation gives CASSFTTSGGYPSYNEQFF.

This clone came up a few times. The chain recombines TRBV7-6 with TRBJ1-1; 8 nucleotides agree with TRBD1. This CDR3 region has 16 residues. V was clipped by 4 bases and J by 7 bases; unmatched bases: 14. From germline, CDR1 is SGHVS and CDR2 FNYEAQ. Here the CDR3 reads CASSSAGQGILSEAFF. The CDR3 nucleotides read TGTGCCAGCAGCTCCGCCGGACAGGGTATTTTAAGTGAAGCTTTCTTT.

The chain has TRBV30 and TRBJ2-6; 10 bases match TRBD2. The CDR3 covers 16 residues. Germline lookup yields CDR1 GTSNPN and CDR2 SVGIG (reference sequence). Trimming removed 0 bases from V and 3 bases from J; junction bases left unmatched: 2. As DNA, the CDR3 is TGTGCCTGGAGTGTACTAGCGGGGATTGGGGCCAACGTCCTGACTTTC. Its translation is CAWSVLAGIGANVLTF.

The rearrangement uses TRBV4-2 and TRBJ1-1, with D perhaps TRBD1 (6 bases). This CDR3 contains 15 residues. Trimming took 4 bases from V and 3 from J, leaving 15 bases between them. CDR1 is LGHNA and CDR2 is YNFKEQ in the germline V gene. DNA of the CDR3: TGTGCCAGCAGCCCCCAATCAGGGGCGGACACTGAAGCTTTCTTT. Amino acids: CASSPQSGADTEAFF.

V and J are TRBV7-2 and TRBJ2-4; TRBD1 matches 9 bases. The V segment lost 4 bases and the J segment 6 bases; nucleotides outside the gene matches: 1. Germline CDR1 is SGHTA and CDR2 is FQGNSA. CDR3 length: 13 amino acids. This CDR3 is CASSWDRVNIQYF. The CDR3 DNA reads as TGTGCCAGCAGCTGGGACAGGGTAAACATTCAGTACTTC.

The J gene is TRBJ2-6, the V gene TRBV4-1; D is unresolved. Germline CDR1 and CDR2: MGHRA and YSYEKL. V shed 5 bases and J shed 0 bases, with 14 bases lying between them. The CDR3 is 17 residues long. CDR3 residues: CASSTTVRNSGANVLTF. DNA of the CDR3: TGCGCCAGCAGCACGACGGTCAGGAACTCTGGGGCCAACGTCCTGACTTTC.

V is TRBV7-2 and J is TRBJ2-5; 10 positions agree with TRBD1. With V trimmed by 3 bases and J by 5 bases, 6 bases remained unmatched. Germline values: CDR1 SGHTA, CDR2 FQGNSA. CDR3 length: 15 residues. As DNA, the CDR3 is TGTGCCAGCAGCTTGGCCGGGACAGGGGATGAGACCCAGTACTTC. Amino acid sequence: CASSLAGTGDETQYF.

The V gene is TRBV21-1, the J gene TRBJ1-4; the table's D call, TRBD1, was not checked against the DNA. TRBV21-1 is marked as a pseudogene. CDR3 size: 16 residues. This chain's CDR3 is CASSGRTASCNEKLFF. The DNA for the CDR3 is TGTGCCAGCAGCGGTAGGACAGCATCATGTAATGAAAAACTGTTTTTT.

The chain uses TRBV27 and TRBJ1-5; TRBD1 is a possible D gene (5 bases). The CDR3 length is 14 residues. CDR1 and CDR2 (germline): MNHEY, SMNVEV (reference sequence). Deletions cut 3 bases from V and 2 bases from J, with 8 bases between. The CDR3 is CASSFRGGNQPQHF. In DNA form, the CDR3 reads TGTGCCAGCAGTTTCCGGGGGGGCAATCAGCCCCAGCATTTT.

This clone appeared once. The rearrangement links TRBV7-9 to TRBJ1-2, with D hard to call. V was trimmed by 0 bases and J by 3 bases, leaving 11 bases between them. This CDR3 has 15 residues. Germline CDR1 and CDR2: SEHNR and FQNEAQ (reference sequence). As DNA, the CDR3 is TGTGCCAGCAGCTTAGCCCACAGAAGAGACTATGGCTACACCTTC. Translation: CASSLAHRRDYGYTF. Combining the CDR3 with reference TRBV7-9 and TRBJ1-2 gives the whole variable domain DTGVSQNPRHKITKRGQNVTFRCDPISEHNRLYWYRQTLGQGPEFLTYFQNEAQLEKSRLLSDRFSAERPKGSFSTLEIQRTEQGDSAMYLCASSLAHRRDYGYTFGSGTRLTVV.